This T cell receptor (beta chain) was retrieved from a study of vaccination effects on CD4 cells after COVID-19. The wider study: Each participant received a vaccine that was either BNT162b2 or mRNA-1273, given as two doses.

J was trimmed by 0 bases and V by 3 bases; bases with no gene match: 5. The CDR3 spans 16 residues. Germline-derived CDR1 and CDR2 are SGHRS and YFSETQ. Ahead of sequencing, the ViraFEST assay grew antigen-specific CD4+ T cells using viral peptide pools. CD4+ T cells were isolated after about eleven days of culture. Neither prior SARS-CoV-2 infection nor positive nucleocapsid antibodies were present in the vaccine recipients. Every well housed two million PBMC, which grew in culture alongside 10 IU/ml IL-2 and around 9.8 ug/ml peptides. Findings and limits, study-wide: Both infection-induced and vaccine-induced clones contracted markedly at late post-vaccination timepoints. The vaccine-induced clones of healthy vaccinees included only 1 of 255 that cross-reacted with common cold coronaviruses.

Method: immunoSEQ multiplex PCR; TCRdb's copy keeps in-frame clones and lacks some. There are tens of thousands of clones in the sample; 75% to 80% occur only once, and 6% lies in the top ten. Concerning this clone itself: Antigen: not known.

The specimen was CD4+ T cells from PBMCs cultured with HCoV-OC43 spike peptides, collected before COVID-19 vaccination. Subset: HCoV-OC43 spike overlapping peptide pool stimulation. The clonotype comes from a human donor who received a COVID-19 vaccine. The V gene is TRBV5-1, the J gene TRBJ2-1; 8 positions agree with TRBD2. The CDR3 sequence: CASSSLADHSYNEQFF. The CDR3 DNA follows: TGCGCCAGCAGCTCACTAGCGGACCACTCCTACAATGAGCAGTTCTTC. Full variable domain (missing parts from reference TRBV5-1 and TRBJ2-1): KAGVTQTPRYLIKTRGQQVTLSCSPISGHRSVSWYQQTPGQGLQFLFEYFSETQRNKGNFPGRFSGRQFSNSRSEMNVSTLELGDSALYLCASSSLADHSYNEQFFGPGTRLTVL.